This T cell receptor beta chain was captured by sequencing in a study of vaccination effects on CD4 cells after COVID-19. Study-wide points: Whether induced by infection or by vaccine, clones showed marked clonal contraction late after vaccination.

In regard to this clone: Its antigen is not known.

Prior to sequencing, the ViraFEST assay stimulated PBMC with viral peptide pools, which expanded the antigen-specific CD4+ T cells. The culture ran for about 11 days, and then CD4+ T cells were isolated. Nucleocapsid antibodies were negative in the vaccine recipients, who had never had SARS-CoV-2 infection. Wells of a few million PBMC each were grown with about 9.5 IU/ml IL-2 and approximately 10 ug/ml peptides. IL-2 medium took the place of half the medium on both days 3 and 7. The CDR3 is 16 residues long. The germline V gene has CDR1 LGHNA and CDR2 YNFKEQ. V lost 0 bases and J lost 5; bases outside the gene matches: 3. Assay: immunoSEQ multiplex PCR; the TCRdb copy retains only in-frame clones and omits some. The sample has tens of thousands of clones, 65% to 75% seen once; the top ten hold 3% to 4%.

The chain couples TRBV4-2 to TRBJ2-3, with 12 positions matching TRBD2. The specimen was CD4+ T cells from PBMCs cultured with SARS-CoV-2 spike peptides, collected before COVID-19 vaccination. This TCR came from a human donor who received a COVID-19 vaccine. The CDR3 DNA reads TGTGCCAGCAGCCAAGATCTAGCGGGGGGGCAAGATACGCAGTATTTT. This codes for CASSQDLAGGQDTQYF.